This T cell receptor beta chain was recovered during a study of PD-L1 blockade in urothelial cancer. In the study overall: Blood was evaluated 3 weeks (second dose) and 6 weeks after therapy began. Blood gave a median roughly 140,000 T cells.

Broader study findings: Tumor-linked clones in blood grew more by 3 weeks in durable-benefit patients. Below-median pretreatment blood TCR clonality was a predictor of better survival.

As concerns this clone: What it binds is unknown.

Here immunoSEQ multiplex PCR was the method, and the copy in TCRdb shows in-frame clones only, minus some. This repertoire shows around 25,000 clones, 87% found once; its top ten account for just over 3%. Unmatched junction bases numbered 14, after V lost 1 base and J lost 4 bases. This CDR3 region has 18 residues. Germline-derived CDR1 and CDR2 are SGHDT and YYEEEE. V is TRBV5-6 and J is TRBJ1-1; 9 nucleotides align to TRBD1. The sample in question was PBMCs, obtained around atezolizumab (anti-PD-L1) treatment. The TCR comes from a man aged 50-60 years with urothelial cancer. The CDR3 reads CASSLRGHRGRAGTEAFF. The CDR3 bases are TGTGCCAGCAGCTTGAGGGGGCACAGGGGGCGGGCGGGCACTGAAGCTTTCTTT.